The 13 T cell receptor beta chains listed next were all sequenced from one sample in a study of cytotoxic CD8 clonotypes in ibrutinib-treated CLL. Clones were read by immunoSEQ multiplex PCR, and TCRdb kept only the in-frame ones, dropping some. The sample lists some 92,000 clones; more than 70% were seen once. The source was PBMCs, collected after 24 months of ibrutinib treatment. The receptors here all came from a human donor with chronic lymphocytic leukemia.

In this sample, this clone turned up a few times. DNA for the CDR3: TGTGCCAGCAGTTTCGGGCGGGGGGGTAGACCGACTGGCTACACCTTC. Protein: CASSFGRGGRPTGYTF. The chain employs TRBV28 and TRBJ1-2, with D maybe TRBD1 (5 bases). V was shortened by 3 bases and J by 7 bases, with 21 bases between the two germline ends. The CDR3 is made up of 16 amino acids. Germline CDR1 reads MDHEN; CDR2 reads SYDVKM.

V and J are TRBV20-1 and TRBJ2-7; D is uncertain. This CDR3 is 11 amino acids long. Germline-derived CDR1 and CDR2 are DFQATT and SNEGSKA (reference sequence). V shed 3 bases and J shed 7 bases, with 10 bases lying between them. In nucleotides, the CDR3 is TGCAGTGCTAGCGCCCTGGGGGAGCAGTACTTC. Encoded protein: CSASALGEQYF.

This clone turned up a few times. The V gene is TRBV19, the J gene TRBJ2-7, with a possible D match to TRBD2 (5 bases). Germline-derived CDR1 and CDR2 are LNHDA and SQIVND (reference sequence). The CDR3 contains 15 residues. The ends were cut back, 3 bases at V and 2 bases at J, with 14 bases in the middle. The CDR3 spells CASSISAGVTYEQYF. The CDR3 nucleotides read TGTGCCAGTAGTATTTCGGCGGGCGTCACCTACGAGCAGTACTTC.

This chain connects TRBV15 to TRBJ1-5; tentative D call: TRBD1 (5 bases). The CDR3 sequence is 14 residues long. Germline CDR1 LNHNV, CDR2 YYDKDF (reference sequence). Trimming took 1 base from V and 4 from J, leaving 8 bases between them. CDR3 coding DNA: TGTGCCACCAGCAGAGGGGACGGTAATCAGCCCCAGCATTTT. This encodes CATSRGDGNQPQHF.

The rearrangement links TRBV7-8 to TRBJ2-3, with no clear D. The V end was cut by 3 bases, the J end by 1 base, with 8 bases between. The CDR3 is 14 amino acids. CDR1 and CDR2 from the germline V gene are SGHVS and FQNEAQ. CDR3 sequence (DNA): TGTGCCAGCAGCTTCGGCAGACGCACAGATACGCAGTATTTT. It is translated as CASSFGRRTDTQYF.

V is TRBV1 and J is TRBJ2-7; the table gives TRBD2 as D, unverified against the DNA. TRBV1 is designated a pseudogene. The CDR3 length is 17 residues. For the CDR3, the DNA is TGCACCAGCAGCCAAGACCGAAGCGAGCGGGAGCCCTACGAGCAGTACTTC. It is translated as CTSSQDRSEREPYEQYF.

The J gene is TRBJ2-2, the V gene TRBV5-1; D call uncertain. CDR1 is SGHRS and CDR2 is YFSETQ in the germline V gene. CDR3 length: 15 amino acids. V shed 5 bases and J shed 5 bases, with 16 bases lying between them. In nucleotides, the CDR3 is TGCGCCAGCAGAAAGGCCCCCGAGGTTACCGGGGAGCTGTTTTTT. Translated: CASRKAPEVTGELFF.

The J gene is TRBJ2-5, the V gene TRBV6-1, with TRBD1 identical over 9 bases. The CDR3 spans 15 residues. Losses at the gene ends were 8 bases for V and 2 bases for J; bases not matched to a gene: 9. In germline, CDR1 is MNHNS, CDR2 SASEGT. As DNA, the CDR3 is TGTGCCAGCCGAGGGGACAGGGCGGGACAAGAGACCCAGTACTTC. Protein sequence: CASRGDRAGQETQYF.

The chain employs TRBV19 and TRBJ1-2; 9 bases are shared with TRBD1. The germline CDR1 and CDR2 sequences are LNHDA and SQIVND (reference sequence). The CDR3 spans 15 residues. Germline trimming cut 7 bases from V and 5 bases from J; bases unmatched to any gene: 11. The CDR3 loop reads CASITGGTRSYGYTF. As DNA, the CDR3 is TGTGCCAGTATTACAGGGGGCACGCGGTCTTATGGCTACACCTTC.

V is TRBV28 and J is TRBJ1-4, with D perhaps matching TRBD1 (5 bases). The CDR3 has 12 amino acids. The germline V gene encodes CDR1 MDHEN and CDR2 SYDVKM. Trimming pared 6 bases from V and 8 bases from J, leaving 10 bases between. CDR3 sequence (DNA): TGTGCCAGCAGCTCGAGGACAGAAAAACTGTTTTTT. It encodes CASSSRTEKLFF.

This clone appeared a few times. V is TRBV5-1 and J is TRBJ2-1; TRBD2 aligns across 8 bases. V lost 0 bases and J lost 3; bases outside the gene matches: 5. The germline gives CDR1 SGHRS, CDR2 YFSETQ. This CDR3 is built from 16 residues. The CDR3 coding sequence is TGCGCCAGCAGCTTGGCAGGAGCGGGAGACTACAATGAGCAGTTCTTC. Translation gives CASSLAGAGDYNEQFF.

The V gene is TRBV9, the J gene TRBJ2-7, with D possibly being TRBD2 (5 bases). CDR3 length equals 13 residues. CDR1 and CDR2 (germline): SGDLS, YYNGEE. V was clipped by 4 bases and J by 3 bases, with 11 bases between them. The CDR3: CASSSDRGYEQYF. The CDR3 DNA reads TGTGCCAGCAGCTCTGACCGGGGCTACGAGCAGTACTTC.

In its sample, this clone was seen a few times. The CDR3 region has the DNA TGTGCCAGCAGCTTAACAGGGGCTACCTACGAGCAGTACTTC. It is translated as CASSLTGATYEQYF. The rearrangement links TRBV5-5 to TRBJ2-7, with 7 bases identical to TRBD1. The J segment lost 2 bases and the V segment lost 2 bases, leaving 4 bases of the junction unmatched. The CDR3 is 14 amino acids. From germline, CDR1 is SGHKS and CDR2 YYEKEE (reference sequence).